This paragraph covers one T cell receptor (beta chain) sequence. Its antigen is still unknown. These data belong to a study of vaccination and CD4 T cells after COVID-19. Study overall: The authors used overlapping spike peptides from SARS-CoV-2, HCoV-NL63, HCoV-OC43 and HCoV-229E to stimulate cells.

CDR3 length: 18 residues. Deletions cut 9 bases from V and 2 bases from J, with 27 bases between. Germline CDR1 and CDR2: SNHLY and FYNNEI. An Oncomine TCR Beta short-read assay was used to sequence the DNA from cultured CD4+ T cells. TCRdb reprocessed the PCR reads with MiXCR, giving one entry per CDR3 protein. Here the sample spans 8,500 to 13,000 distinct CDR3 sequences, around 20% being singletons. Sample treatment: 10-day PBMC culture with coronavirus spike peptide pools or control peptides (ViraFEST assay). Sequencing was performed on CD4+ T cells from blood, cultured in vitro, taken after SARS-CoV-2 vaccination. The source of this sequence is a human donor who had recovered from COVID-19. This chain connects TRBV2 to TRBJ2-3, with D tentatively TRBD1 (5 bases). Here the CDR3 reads CASEGVLLPGQFTDTQYF. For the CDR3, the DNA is TGTGCCAGTGAAGGGGTTCTCCTTCCGGGCCAATTCACAGATACGCAGTATTTT.